These 27 T cell receptor beta chains share one sample of origin, sequenced in a study of preoperative IRX-2 immunotherapy in early breast cancer (dated by TCRdb to the late 2010s). The library was generated by the immunoSEQ multiplex PCR assay. TCRdb mirrors the immuneACCESS table, restricted to in-frame sequences. Some clones are absent from its copies; in checked studies, under half trace to an unresolved V gene, and the reason for the others is unknown. This sample is represented by 30,000 to 45,000 clones; 80% to 90% of them were singletons. Approximately 1.5% of the sample belongs to the ten largest clones. According to the study, the label for this sample's treatment or condition signals: preoperative locoregional IRX-2 cytokine immunotherapy. The specimen was lymph node tissue, collected after IRX-2 immunotherapy. These receptors were taken from a human donor with breast cancer.

This chain uses TRBV25-1 with TRBJ1-2, with a possible D match to TRBD1 (5 bases). The CDR3 totals 14 residues. Trimming shortened V by 2 bases and J by 6 bases, and 13 bases separated the two germline ends. The V gene's germline CDR1 is MGHDK and CDR2 SYGVNS. The CDR3 DNA follows: TGTGCCAGCAGTGAAGCCACAGGTTCTCATGGCTACACCTTC. Amino acid sequence: CASSEATGSHGYTF.

This clone was detected only once. This chain links TRBV15 with TRBJ1-1; D is ambiguous. CDR3 size: 15 residues. Between the trimmed V and J ends, which lost 2 bases and 9 bases, there was a span of 19 bases. Germline V gives CDR1 LNHNV, CDR2 YYDKDF (reference sequence). In DNA form, the CDR3 reads TGTGCCACCAGCAGACACCCCGTCTGGCCGCACAAAGCTTTCTTT. It is translated as CATSRHPVWPHKAFF.

V is TRBV11-3 and J is TRBJ1-1, with D possibly being TRBD1 (5 bases). The CDR3 extends over 15 amino acids. CDR1 SGHNT and CDR2 YENEEA come from the germline V gene. V lost 1 base and J 4 bases, leaving 13 bases between the germline ends. CDR3 DNA sequence: TGTGCCAGCAGCTTAGTGGGGCCCCCGGGCACTGAAGCTTTCTTT. This sequence encodes CASSLVGPPGTEAFF. The variable domain in full, completed from reference TRBV11-3 and TRBJ1-1, reads EAGVVQSPRYKIIEKKQPVAFWCNPISGHNTLYWYLQNLGQGPELLIRYENEEAVDDSQLPKDRFSAERLKGVDSTLKIQPAELGDSAVYLCASSLVGPPGTEAFFGQGTRLTVV.

The chain recombines TRBV11-3 with TRBJ2-3; TRBD2 aligns across 12 bases. The trim removed 5 bases at V and 0 bases at J, leaving 6 bases unmatched. This CDR3 comprises 17 residues. Germline assignment: CDR1 SGHNT and CDR2 YENEEA. The CDR3 loop reads CASSPGLAGRSTDTQYF. In nucleotides, the CDR3 is TGTGCCAGCAGCCCGGGACTAGCGGGCCGTAGCACAGATACGCAGTATTTT.

V gene TRBV6-8 combines with J gene TRBJ1-5, with TRBD1 matching 9 bases. Trimming at V came to 4 bases and at J to 7 bases, leaving 5 bases not matched to a gene. CDR3 length: 14 residues. CDR1 is MNHGY, CDR2 SAAAGT, per germline. CDR3 region: CASSSTGGGQPQHF. The CDR3 DNA sequence: TGTGCCAGCAGTTCCACAGGGGGCGGCCAGCCCCAGCATTTT.

This clone came up a few times. The rearrangement uses TRBV11-3 and TRBJ1-4; D not certain. This CDR3 contains 14 residues. From germline, CDR1 is SGHNT and CDR2 YENEEA. Trimming shortened V by 3 bases and J by 1 base, and 6 bases separated the two germline ends. The chain's CDR3 is CASSLTRTNEKLFF. The CDR3 bases are TGTGCCAGCAGCTTGACCAGAACTAATGAAAAACTGTTTTTT. The whole variable domain, filled in from reference TRBV11-3 and TRBJ1-4, reads EAGVVQSPRYKIIEKKQPVAFWCNPISGHNTLYWYLQNLGQGPELLIRYENEEAVDDSQLPKDRFSAERLKGVDSTLKIQPAELGDSAVYLCASSLTRTNEKLFFGSGTQLSVL.

J is TRBJ1-3 and V is TRBV6-4; a weak D match, TRBD1 (6 bases). There are 13 residues in the CDR3. V was shortened by 7 bases and J by 3 bases, with 10 bases between the two germline ends. CDR1 is MRHNA, CDR2 SNTAGT, per germline. CDR3 bases: TGTGCCAGCACCTGGACAGATGGAAACACCATATATTTT. Amino acids: CASTWTDGNTIYF.

This chain joins TRBV18 and TRBJ2-7; weak D call: TRBD2 (5 bases). Trimming removed 4 bases from V and 6 bases from J, with 10 bases in between. There are 12 residues in the CDR3. Germline V lookup: CDR1 KGHSH, CDR2 LQKENI. The CDR3 DNA reads as TGTGCCAGCTCACGCACGGAGGCCGAGCAGTACTTC. It codes for CASSRTEAEQYF.

The chain carries TRBV28 and TRBJ2-2, with no clear D. This CDR3 spans 12 amino acids. V shed 6 bases and J shed 7 bases, with 9 bases lying between them. CDR1 and CDR2 from the germline V gene are MDHEN and SYDVKM. DNA for the CDR3: TGTGCCAGCAGGACGACCAGCGGGGAGCTGTTTTTT. Its protein is CASRTTSGELFF.

This clone was found once. CDR3 in amino acids: CASSYSLGLGDGYTF. CDR3 nucleotide sequence: TGTGCCAGCAGTTACTCGCTGGGCCTTGGAGATGGCTACACCTTC. The chain carries TRBV6-8 and TRBJ1-2; no definite D call. The germline CDR1 and CDR2 sequences are MNHGY and SAAAGT. V gave up 0 bases and J gave up 6 bases, with 14 bases separating them. The CDR3 covers 15 residues.

The rearrangement uses TRBV10-2 and TRBJ1-2; a possible D gene is TRBD1 (5 bases). Germline V lookup: CDR1 WSHSY, CDR2 SAAADI. Trimming cost V 4 bases and J 8 bases, with 23 bases left between them. The CDR3 length is 16 residues. CDR3 coding DNA: TGCGCCAGCAGTGGGGACCTTACAGGCCCCGGGGAAGGCTACACCTTC. Protein: CASSGDLTGPGEGYTF.

The CDR3 DNA sequence: TGTGCCAGCAGCTTGGCGGGTATGCATGCTAGCAATCAGCCCCAGCATTTT. It is translated as CASSLAGMHASNQPQHF. This sequence joins TRBV11-3 and TRBJ1-5; no definite D call. Germline V gene lookup returns CDR1 SGHNT and CDR2 YENEEA. The CDR3 consists of 17 residues. Trimming left V 3 bases short and J 0 bases short, with 15 bases between.

The genes are TRBV12-5 and TRBJ1-5; a weak D match, TRBD1 (5 bases). The CDR3 has 14 amino acids. Germline loops: CDR1 LGHNT, CDR2 FRNRAP. CDR3 DNA: TGTGCCAGCACCGGGGCCGGTAGCAATCAGCCCCAGCATTTT. It yields the protein CASTGAGSNQPQHF. The variable domain in full, completed from reference TRBV12-5 and TRBJ1-5, reads DARVTQTPRHKVTEMGQEVTMRCQPILGHNTVFWYRQTMMQGLELLAYFRNRAPLDDSGMPKDRFSAEMPDATLATLKIQPSEPRDSAVYFCASTGAGSNQPQHFGDGTRLSIL.

V gene TRBV7-4 combines with J gene TRBJ2-1; tentatively, D is TRBD2 (5 bases). This CDR3 spans 17 amino acids. Germline CDR1 reads SGHVT; CDR2 reads SQSDAQ. Trimming stripped 3 bases from V and 2 bases from J, with 17 bases between. CDR3 in DNA: TGTGCCAGCAGCTTGGCAACGCGGGTTTCTGCCTACAATGAGCAGTTCTTC. Protein: CASSLATRVSAYNEQFF. The full variable domain, its missing parts supplied by reference TRBV7-4 and TRBJ2-1, is GAGVSQSPRYKVAKRGRDVALRCDSISGHVTLYWYRQTLGQGSEVLTYSQSDAQRDKSGRPSGRFSAERPERSVSTLKIQRTEQGDSAVYLCASSLATRVSAYNEQFFGPGTRLTVL.

The chain joins TRBV2 to TRBJ1-6; D call uncertain. V dropped 10 bases and J dropped 4 bases, with 14 bases sitting between them. Germline-derived CDR1 and CDR2 are SNHLY and FYNNEI. The CDR3 sequence is 14 residues long. The chain's CDR3 is CATHGNMYNSPLHF. Here the CDR3 DNA reads TGTGCCACCCACGGGAACATGTATAATTCACCCCTCCACTTT. Filled out from reference TRBV2 and TRBJ1-6, the complete variable domain reads EPEVTQTPSHQVTQMGQEVILRCVPISNHLYFYWYRQILGQKVEFLVSFYNNEISEKSEIFDDQFSVERPDGSNFTLKIRSTKLEDSAMYFCATHGNMYNSPLHFGNGTRLTVT.

This chain joins TRBV11-3 and TRBJ2-3; 10 bases map to TRBD2. CDR1 and CDR2 (germline): SGHNT, YENEEA. This CDR3 spans 18 amino acids. V was pared by 3 bases and J by 0 bases, with 9 bases of the junction left unmatched. The CDR3 DNA reads as TGTGCCAGCAGCTTGGACCCCGGGACTAGCGTTAGCACAGATACGCAGTATTTT. This translates into CASSLDPGTSVSTDTQYF.

V usage is TRBV6-8 and J usage is TRBJ1-5; 8 bases match TRBD1. The germline gives CDR1 MNHGY, CDR2 SAAAGT. Losses at the gene ends were 6 bases for V and 4 bases for J; bases not matched to a gene: 11. This CDR3 region has 16 residues. The CDR3 here is CASSLQGQVPNQPQHF. Written as DNA, the CDR3 is TGTGCCAGCAGCCTACAGGGACAGGTTCCTAATCAGCCCCAGCATTTT.

This clone has only one observation. CDR3 residues: CASSRDRGRINYGYTF. The DNA of the CDR3 is TGTGCCAGCAGCCGGGACAGGGGACGAATTAACTATGGCTACACCTTC. The rearrangement joins TRBV6-8 to TRBJ1-2; 10 bases align to TRBD1. In germline, CDR1 is MNHGY, CDR2 SAAAGT. This CDR3 has 16 amino acids. V lost 6 bases and J lost 1; bases outside the gene matches: 8.

The chain carries TRBV29-1 and TRBJ2-7; D assignment may be TRBD1 or TRBD2 (5 bases each). Trimming removed 4 bases from V and 3 bases from J, with 13 bases in between. Germline lookup yields CDR1 SQVTM and CDR2 ANQGSEA. The CDR3 extends over 13 amino acids. CDR3 loop: CSVGGTENYEQYF. The DNA of the CDR3 is TGCAGCGTTGGAGGGACGGAAAACTACGAGCAGTACTTC.

The rearrangement joins TRBV28 to TRBJ1-1; D gene uncertain. V lost 4 bases to trimming and J lost 2 bases, with 14 bases between them. The CDR3 runs to 15 residues. Germline lookup yields CDR1 MDHEN and CDR2 SYDVKM. CDR3 sequence: CASSSPGVINTEAFF. CDR3 bases: TGTGCCAGCAGTTCCCCCGGGGTTATTAACACTGAAGCTTTCTTT.

This chain links TRBV11-3 with TRBJ1-3; D gene unclear. CDR3 length equals 15 residues. Germline loops: CDR1 SGHNT, CDR2 YENEEA. Trimming pared 5 bases from V and 0 bases from J, leaving 11 bases between. The CDR3 is CASSDRLLSGNTIYF. DNA of the CDR3: TGTGCCAGCAGCGACCGTTTACTCTCTGGAAACACCATATATTTT.

The chain links TRBV23-1 to TRBJ2-1, with 7 bases fitting TRBD2. TRBV23-1 is an ORF; its function is uncertain. This CDR3 is 17 amino acids long. Trimming removed 6 bases from V and 3 bases from J; junction bases left unmatched: 14. CDR3 coding DNA: TGCGCCAGCAGCCAAGAGTTGCCAGCGGGAAGCTACAATGAGCAGTTCTTC. This translates into CASSQELPAGSYNEQFF.

The CDR3 spells CSVLSDTNTEAFF. The CDR3 bases are TGCAGCGTACTATCGGACACTAACACTGAAGCTTTCTTT. V and J are TRBV29-1 and TRBJ1-1, with D maybe TRBD1 (5 bases). There are 13 residues in the CDR3. CDR1 and CDR2 (germline): SQVTM, ANQGSEA. With 6 bases removed from V and 2 bases from J, the gap between germline ends came to 13 bases. The variable domain in full, with the rest retrieved from reference TRBV29-1 and TRBJ1-1, is SAVISQKPSRDICQRGTSLTIQCQVDSQVTMMFWYRQQPGQSLTLIATANQGSEATYESGFVIDKFPISRPNLTFSTLTVSNMSPEDSSIYLCSVLSDTNTEAFFGQGTRLTVV.

The rearrangement uses TRBV15 and TRBJ2-7; 8 positions agree with TRBD1. This CDR3 contains 16 residues. From germline, CDR1 is LNHNV and CDR2 YYDKDF (reference sequence). After removal of 2 bases from V and 5 bases from J, the junction contained 11 bases not matched to a gene. The CDR3 is CATSRKEGPGGDEQYF. The CDR3 DNA follows: TGTGCCACCAGCAGAAAAGAAGGGCCAGGGGGCGACGAGCAGTACTTC.

The chain joins TRBV11-3 to TRBJ1-5, with TRBD1 matching 9 bases. With 6 bases clipped from V and 4 bases from J, the junction kept 4 bases outside the gene matches. This CDR3 has 14 residues. CDR1 is SGHNT, CDR2 YENEEA, per germline. The CDR3 DNA follows: TGTGCCAGCAGTTCACAGGGGGCTAATCAGCCCCAGCATTTT. Translation gives CASSSQGANQPQHF.

This clone was seen a few times. V usage is TRBV11-3 and J usage is TRBJ1-2; D is undetermined. Germline assignment: CDR1 SGHNT and CDR2 YENEEA. This CDR3 is 15 amino acids long. Trimming took 5 bases from V and 6 from J, leaving 19 bases between them. CDR3 DNA sequence: TGTGCCAGCAGCACAAATGTTGGAGACTCGGATGGCTACACCTTC. Protein product: CASSTNVGDSDGYTF.

The chain has TRBV19 and TRBJ1-1, with D uncertain. The CDR3 is made up of 12 amino acids. Germline lookup yields CDR1 LNHDA and CDR2 SQIVND (reference sequence). Trimming shortened V by 5 bases and J by 2 bases, and 6 bases separated the two germline ends. CDR3 DNA: TGTGCCAGTAGTTGGGAAAACACTGAAGCTTTCTTT. It encodes CASSWENTEAFF.